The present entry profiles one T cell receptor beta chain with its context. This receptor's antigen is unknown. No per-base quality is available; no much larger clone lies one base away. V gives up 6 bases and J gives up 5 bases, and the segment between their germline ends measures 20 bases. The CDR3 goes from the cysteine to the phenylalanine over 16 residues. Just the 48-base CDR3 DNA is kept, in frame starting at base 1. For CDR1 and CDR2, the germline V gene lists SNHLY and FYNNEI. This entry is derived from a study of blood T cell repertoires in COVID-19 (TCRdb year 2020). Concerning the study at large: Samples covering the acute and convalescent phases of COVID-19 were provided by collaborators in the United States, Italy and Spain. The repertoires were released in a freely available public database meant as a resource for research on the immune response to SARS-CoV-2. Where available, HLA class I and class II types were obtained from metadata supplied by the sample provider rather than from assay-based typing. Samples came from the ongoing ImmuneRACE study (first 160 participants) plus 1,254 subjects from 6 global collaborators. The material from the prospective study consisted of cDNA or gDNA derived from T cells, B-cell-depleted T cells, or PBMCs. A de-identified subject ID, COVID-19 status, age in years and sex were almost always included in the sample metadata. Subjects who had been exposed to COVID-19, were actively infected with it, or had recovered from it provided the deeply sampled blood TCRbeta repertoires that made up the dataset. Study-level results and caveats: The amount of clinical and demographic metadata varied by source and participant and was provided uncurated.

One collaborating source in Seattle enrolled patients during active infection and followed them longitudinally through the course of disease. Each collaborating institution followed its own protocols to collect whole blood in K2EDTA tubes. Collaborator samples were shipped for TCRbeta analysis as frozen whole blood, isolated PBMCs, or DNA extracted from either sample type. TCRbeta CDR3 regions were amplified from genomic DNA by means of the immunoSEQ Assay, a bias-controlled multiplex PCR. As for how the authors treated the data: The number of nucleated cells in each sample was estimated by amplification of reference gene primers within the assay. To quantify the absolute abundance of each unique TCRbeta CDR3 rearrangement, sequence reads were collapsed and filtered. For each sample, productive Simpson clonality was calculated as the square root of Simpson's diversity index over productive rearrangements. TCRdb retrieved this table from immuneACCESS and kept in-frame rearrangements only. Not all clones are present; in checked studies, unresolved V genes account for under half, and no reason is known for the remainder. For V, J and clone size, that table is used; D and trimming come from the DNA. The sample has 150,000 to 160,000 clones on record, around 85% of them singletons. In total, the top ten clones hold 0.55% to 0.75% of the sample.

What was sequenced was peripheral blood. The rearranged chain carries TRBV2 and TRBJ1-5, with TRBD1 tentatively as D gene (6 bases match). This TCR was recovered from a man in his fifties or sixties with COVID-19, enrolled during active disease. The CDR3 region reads CASSSRMVGGDQPQHF. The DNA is TGTGCCAGCAGCTCGAGAATGGTAGGGGGGGATCAGCCCCAGCATTTT.